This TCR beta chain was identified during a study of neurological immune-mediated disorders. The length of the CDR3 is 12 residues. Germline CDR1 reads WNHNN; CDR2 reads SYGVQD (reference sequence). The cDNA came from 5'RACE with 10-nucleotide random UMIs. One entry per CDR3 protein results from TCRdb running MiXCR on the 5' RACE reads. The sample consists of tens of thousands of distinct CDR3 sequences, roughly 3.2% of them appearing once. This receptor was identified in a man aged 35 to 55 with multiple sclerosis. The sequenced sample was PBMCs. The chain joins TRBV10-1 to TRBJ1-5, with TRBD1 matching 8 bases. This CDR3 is CDRDRSNQPQHF. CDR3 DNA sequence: TGCGACAGGGACAGGAGCAATCAGCCCCAGCATTTT.